These 29 T cell receptor beta chains originate from one sample sequenced in a study of blood T cell repertoires in COVID-19. The method was immunoSEQ multiplex PCR; TCRdb's version includes in-frame clones alone and lacks a portion of them. This repertoire shows around 130,000 clones, roughly 89% found once; its top ten account for approximately 3.6%. Input material: PBMCs or T cells enriched from blood (not recorded which). Receptor source: a woman aged 25 to 39 who had recovered from COVID-19.

V and J are TRBV4-2 and TRBJ2-2; 11 nucleotides align to TRBD1. V lost 4 bases and J lost 4; bases outside the gene matches: 8. Germline assignment: CDR1 LGHNA and CDR2 YNFKEQ. This CDR3 has 17 residues. Here the CDR3 DNA reads TGTGCCAGCAGCCGAAGAGTTGGGACAGGGGGCACCGGGGAGCTGTTTTTT. Translation gives CASSRRVGTGGTGELFF.

This sequence joins TRBV19 and TRBJ1-3; 10 nucleotides line up with TRBD1. The CDR3 extends over 14 amino acids. Germline V gene sequence: CDR1 LNHDA, CDR2 SQIVND (reference sequence). The V segment lost 10 bases and the J segment 4 bases; nucleotides outside the gene matches: 7. CDR3 DNA: TGTGCCACCCGAGGACAGGGGGAAGGAAACACCATATATTTT. Protein: CATRGQGEGNTIYF. Full variable domain (outside the CDR3, taken from reference TRBV19 and TRBJ1-3): DGGITQSPKYLFRKEGQNVTLSCEQNLNHDAMYWYRQDPGQGLRLIYYSQIVNDFQKGDIAEGYSVSREKKESFPLTVTSAQKNPTAFYLCATRGQGEGNTIYFGEGSWLTVV.

V gene TRBV12-3 or TRBV12-4 combines with J gene TRBJ2-7; TRBD2 agrees at 7 bases. The CDR3 contains 13 residues. With V trimmed by 6 bases and J by 3 bases, 5 bases remained unmatched. CDR3 nucleotide sequence: TGTGCCAGCAGGAGTGGCGGGAGCTACGAGCAGTACTTC. Protein: CASRSGGSYEQYF.

This clone was counted only a few times. The chain combines TRBV7-6 with TRBJ2-2; maybe TRBD1 (7 bases). This CDR3 is built from 16 residues. The V gene lost 6 bases and the J gene lost 2 bases, with 16 bases spanning the gap. Germline lookup yields CDR1 SGHVS and CDR2 FNYEAQ. CDR3 region: CASSPRQGGNTGELFF. The CDR3 DNA reads as TGTGCCAGCAGTCCCAGGCAGGGGGGTAACACCGGGGAGCTGTTTTTT. Looking up the rest from reference TRBV7-6 and TRBJ2-2 gives the full variable domain: GAGVSQSPRYKVTKRGQDVALRCDPISGHVSLYWYRQALGQGPEFLTYFNYEAQQDKSGLPNDRFSAERPEGSISTLTIQRTEQRDSAMYRCASSPRQGGNTGELFFGEGSRLTVL.

The chain carries TRBV12-3 or TRBV12-4 and TRBJ1-5, with 7 bases aligning to TRBD1. The J segment lost 7 bases and the V segment lost 8 bases, leaving 8 bases of the junction unmatched. The CDR3 totals 13 residues. The CDR3 region has the DNA TGTGCCAGCGACCGACAGGGCCACCAGCCCCAGCATTTT. This gives the protein CASDRQGHQPQHF.

This chain connects TRBV6-5 to TRBJ2-1, with 7 positions matching TRBD1. This CDR3 has 12 amino acids. Germline assignment: CDR1 MNHEY and CDR2 SVGAGI. V was pared by 7 bases and J by 7 bases, with 4 bases of the junction left unmatched. CDR3 region: CASITQGNEQFF. Here the CDR3 DNA reads TGTGCCAGCATCACACAGGGGAATGAGCAGTTCTTC.

This clone has only a few counts. The chain's CDR3 is CASSHERDVDNEQFF. The CDR3 coding sequence is TGTGCCAGCAGCCATGAGCGGGACGTCGACAATGAGCAGTTCTTC. This sequence joins TRBV12-1 and TRBJ2-1; the DNA was not used to check the table's D call, TRBD2. TRBV12-1 is a documented pseudogene. The CDR3 runs 15 residues.

The V gene is TRBV28, the J gene TRBJ1-5, with TRBD1 matching 11 bases. This CDR3 contains 16 residues. Germline trimming cut 7 bases from V and 6 bases from J; bases unmatched to any gene: 11. Germline CDR1 and CDR2: MDHEN and SYDVKM. The CDR3 DNA reads as TGTGCCAGCACCATCCCCTCCGGGACAGGGGGTCAGCCCCAGCATTTT. As protein: CASTIPSGTGGQPQHF.

The J gene is TRBJ1-1, the V gene TRBV2, with D possibly matching TRBD1 (5 bases). Germline CDR1 is SNHLY and CDR2 is FYNNEI. The CDR3 contains 12 residues. The V end was cut by 7 bases, the J end by 2 bases, with 8 bases between. CDR3 sequence reads: CASTQANTEAFF. The CDR3 DNA reads as TGTGCCAGCACACAGGCAAACACTGAAGCTTTCTTT.

CDR3 loop: CASSQDRGSGANVLTF. In nucleotides, the CDR3 is TGCGCCAGCAGCCAAGATCGCGGCTCTGGGGCCAACGTCCTGACTTTC. The V and J genes are TRBV4-1 and TRBJ2-6; D call uncertain. The CDR3 covers 16 residues. The germline V gene encodes CDR1 MGHRA and CDR2 YSYEKL. The germline V and J ends were trimmed by 0 bases and 0 bases, with 6 bases remaining between them.

This clone was detected a few times. This rearrangement joins TRBV7-2 to TRBJ2-1, with 8 bases that match TRBD1. The V gene's germline CDR1 is SGHTA and CDR2 FQGNSA. This CDR3 contains 17 residues. The junction had 8 bases not matched to a gene; V was cut back by 0 bases and J by 4 bases. As DNA, the CDR3 is TGTGCCAGCAGCTTAGCCGGGGCCGGGACAGGATACAATGAGCAGTTCTTC. Its translation is CASSLAGAGTGYNEQFF.

This chain uses TRBV5-1 with TRBJ2-5; D is unresolved. Trimming removed 3 bases at V and 1 base at J, with 7 bases between. The germline CDR1 and CDR2 sequences are SGHRS and YFSETQ. The length of the CDR3 is 13 residues. The CDR3 DNA is TGCGCCAGCAGCTCCCTGGCCCAAGAGACCCAGTACTTC. Residues: CASSSLAQETQYF.

The rearrangement joins TRBV7-2 to TRBJ1-1; D call uncertain. CDR1 is SGHTA and CDR2 is FQGNSA in the germline V gene. CDR3 size: 13 residues. V lost 5 bases to trimming and J lost 1 base, with 8 bases between them. CDR3 protein: CASSVRENTEAFF. As DNA, the CDR3 is TGTGCCAGCAGCGTAAGAGAGAACACTGAAGCTTTCTTT.

The rearrangement joins TRBV5-4 to TRBJ2-7; maybe TRBD2 (7 bases). Germline V CDR1 and CDR2: SGHNT, YYREEE (reference sequence). CDR3 length: 16 residues. The V end lost 3 bases, the J end lost 2 bases, and 18 bases lay between the germline ends. In DNA, the CDR3 is TGTGCCAGCAGCTCCGAAGTAGGGGGAGGGCCCTACGAGCAGTACTTC. Residues: CASSSEVGGGPYEQYF. The full variable domain, with the rest looked up from reference TRBV5-4 and TRBJ2-7, is ETGVTQSPTHLIKTRGQQVTLRCSSQSGHNTVSWYQQALGQGPQFIFQYYREEENGRGNFPPRFSGLQFPNYSSELNVNALELDDSALYLCASSSEVGGGPYEQYFGPGTRLTVT.

The rearrangement joins TRBV19 to TRBJ1-3; TRBD1 aligns across 10 bases. There are 16 residues in the CDR3. The ends lost 4 bases at V and 0 bases at J; junction bases unmatched: 3. Germline V CDR1 and CDR2: LNHDA, SQIVND (reference sequence). In DNA, the CDR3 is TGTGCCAGTAGTACGGGACAGGGGTTCTCTGGAAACACCATATATTTT. This gives the protein CASSTGQGFSGNTIYF.

The V gene is TRBV28, the J gene TRBJ2-2; 7 bases are shared with TRBD1. V lost 4 bases, J lost 6 bases, and 8 bases stayed unmatched. Germline V gene data show CDR1 as MDHEN and CDR2 as SYDVKM. The CDR3 is 15 residues long. CDR3 protein: CASSSTGLGSGELFF. Here the CDR3 DNA reads TGTGCCAGCAGTTCGACAGGGCTCGGTTCCGGGGAGCTGTTTTTT.

The V call is TRBV7-2, the J call TRBJ2-3, with D perhaps matching TRBD1 (5 bases). V gave up 5 bases and J gave up 4 bases, with 19 bases separating them. CDR1 is SGHTA and CDR2 is FQGNSA in the germline V gene. The CDR3 contains 16 residues. The CDR3 protein is CASSRRDVWVPDTQYF. CDR3 nucleotides: TGTGCCAGCAGCCGCAGGGATGTTTGGGTTCCAGATACGCAGTATTTT. The entire variable domain, with the rest obtained from reference TRBV7-2 and TRBJ2-3, is as follows: GAGVSQSPSNKVTEKGKDVELRCDPISGHTALYWYRQSLGQGLEFLIYFQGNSAPDKSGLPSDRFSAERTGGSVSTLTIQRTQQEDSAVYLCASSRRDVWVPDTQYFGPGTRLTVL.

V gene TRBV18 combines with J gene TRBJ1-1, with 9 bases matching TRBD1. Germline lookup yields CDR1 KGHSH and CDR2 LQKENI. The CDR3 is made up of 15 amino acids. The V segment lost 5 bases and the J segment 5 bases; nucleotides outside the gene matches: 9. The DNA of the CDR3 is TGTGCCAGCTCAAACACAGGGGGCCGTTATACTGAAGCTTTCTTT. It codes for CASSNTGGRYTEAFF.

This chain joins TRBV3-1 (or the pseudogene TRBV3-2) and TRBJ2-5, with 7 positions matching TRBD2. This CDR3 region has 16 residues. Germline loops: CDR1 LGHDT, CDR2 YNNKEL (reference sequence). Trimming cost V 4 bases and J 2 bases; bases outside gene matches: 10. Here the CDR3 reads CASSPGLVALQETQYF. Written as DNA, the CDR3 is TGTGCCAGCAGCCCAGGACTAGTGGCTCTTCAAGAGACCCAGTACTTC.

The rearrangement joins TRBV3-1 (or the pseudogene TRBV3-2) to TRBJ1-6; TRBD1 matches at 7 bases. Germline values: CDR1 LGHDT, CDR2 YNNKEL (reference sequence). V was pared by 4 bases and J by 9 bases, with 0 bases of the junction left unmatched. The CDR3 consists of 12 residues. CDR3 amino acids: CASSRQGSPLHF. The CDR3 nucleotides read TGTGCCAGCAGCCGACAGGGTTCACCCCTCCACTTT.

This chain uses TRBV28 with TRBJ1-1; 7 bases align to TRBD1. The CDR3 contains 15 residues. Germline CDR1 reads MDHEN; CDR2 reads SYDVKM. Trimming at V came to 3 bases and at J to 10 bases, leaving 14 bases not matched to a gene. The CDR3, as DNA: TGTGCCAGCAGTTTTGGCCTGGGGACAGTGGGCGTAGCTTTCTTT. Amino acids: CASSFGLGTVGVAFF.

The rearrangement joins TRBV7-9 to TRBJ2-1; D gene unclear. Between the trimmed V and J ends, which lost 0 bases and 8 bases, there was a span of 11 bases. This CDR3 is 14 amino acids long. Germline V gives CDR1 SEHNR, CDR2 FQNEAQ (reference sequence). In nucleotides, the CDR3 is TGTGCCAGCAGCTTAGCGGTGGCAGTCCATGAGCAGTTCTTC. It yields the protein CASSLAVAVHEQFF.

The gene calls are TRBV7-6 and TRBJ2-7; 7 nucleotides agree with TRBD1. Looked up from germline, CDR1 is SGHVS and CDR2 is FNYEAQ. The CDR3 runs 16 residues. J lost 2 bases, V lost 5 bases, and 12 bases had no gene match. The CDR3 DNA reads TGTGCCAGCAGCCCAAGAAAAGCAGGGGGAGCCTACGAGCAGTACTTC. The encoded protein is CASSPRKAGGAYEQYF.

The genes are TRBV5-1 and TRBJ1-3; D possibly corresponds to TRBD1 (5 bases). The CDR3 sequence is 15 residues long. Germline assignment: CDR1 SGHRS and CDR2 YFSETQ. V lost 4 bases and J 4 bases, leaving 15 bases between the germline ends. CDR3 in DNA: TGCGCCAGCAGCCTGGGGGAGTTGGGAGGAAACACCATATATTTT. Amino acid sequence: CASSLGELGGNTIYF.

The table lists this clone with a few counts. The chain is built from TRBV3-1 (or the pseudogene TRBV3-2) and TRBJ2-7; TRBD1 aligns across 8 bases. The CDR3 totals 13 residues. In germline, CDR1 is LGHDT, CDR2 YNNKEL (reference sequence). Losses at the gene ends were 4 bases for V and 4 bases for J; bases not matched to a gene: 3. Here the CDR3 DNA reads TGTGCCAGCAGCCGGAGACAGGGGTACGAGCAGTACTTC. It yields the protein CASSRRQGYEQYF.

The V gene is TRBV6-4, the J gene TRBJ2-1, with TRBD1 matching 9 bases. This CDR3 has 16 amino acids. The ends lost 5 bases at V and 0 bases at J; junction bases unmatched: 5. Germline assignment: CDR1 MRHNA and CDR2 SNTAGT. Written as DNA, the CDR3 is TGTGCCAGCAGTCACAGGGGGCTTAGCTCCTACAATGAGCAGTTCTTC. Translating gives CASSHRGLSSYNEQFF.

This sequence joins TRBV4-1 and TRBJ2-7; TRBD2 matches at 8 bases. This CDR3 contains 17 residues. CDR1 MGHRA and CDR2 YSYEKL come from the germline V gene. V was pared by 1 base and J by 0 bases, with 8 bases of the junction left unmatched. CDR3 nucleotides: TGCGCCAGCAGCCAAGGAATCCTAGCGGGCGTCTCCTACGAGCAGTACTTC. Its protein product is CASSQGILAGVSYEQYF.

The V call is TRBV7-6, the J call TRBJ1-5; D might be TRBD1 (5 bases). With 1 base removed from V and 5 bases from J, the gap between germline ends came to 12 bases. The CDR3 is 15 residues long. Germline CDR1 SGHVS, CDR2 FNYEAQ. The CDR3 region is CASSLGQGYYQPQHF. The CDR3 DNA is TGTGCCAGCAGCTTAGGCCAGGGCTATTATCAGCCCCAGCATTTT.

V usage is TRBV5-1 and J usage is TRBJ2-5; 9 nucleotides match TRBD2. V was clipped by 4 bases and J by 2 bases; unmatched bases: 9. CDR1 and CDR2 from the germline V gene are SGHRS and YFSETQ. The CDR3 runs to 16 residues. This CDR3 is CASSPVGGRGQETQYF. The CDR3 DNA reads TGCGCCAGCAGCCCAGTCGGCGGGAGGGGGCAAGAGACCCAGTACTTC.